Following are 24 T cell receptor beta chains from one sample sequenced in a study of shared T cell receptors in the human thymus. The table came from immunoSEQ multiplex PCR; TCRdb's copy has only in-frame clones and leaves some out. The sample records hundreds of thousands of clones, roughly 90% being singletons. Separately, the same data were catalogued under a study of human thymus T cells.

Sample: thymocytes. These receptors originate from a boy in the first two years of life with a congenital heart defect.

The rearrangement joins TRBV14 to TRBJ2-7, with D perhaps matching TRBD2 (6 bases). The CDR3 is 16 residues long. Per the germline V gene, CDR1 is SGHDN and CDR2 is FVKESK. Trimming shortened V by 0 bases and J by 0 bases, and 12 bases separated the two germline ends. CDR3 coding DNA: TGTGCCAGCAGCCAAGAAGGTAGCGGAGTCTCCTACGAGCAGTACTTC. Translation: CASSQEGSGVSYEQYF.

The chain is built from TRBV28 and TRBJ2-7, with unresolved D. The CDR3 is made up of 16 amino acids. Germline CDR1 MDHEN, CDR2 SYDVKM. Trimming pared 5 bases from V and 2 bases from J, leaving 19 bases between. CDR3 region: CASSPSETRLTYEQYF. The CDR3 coding sequence is TGTGCCAGCAGTCCCTCCGAGACACGCCTGACCTACGAGCAGTACTTC.

The rearrangement joins TRBV28 to TRBJ2-5; D is perhaps TRBD1 (6 bases). CDR3 length: 13 amino acids. Trimming left V 4 bases short and J 7 bases short, with 13 bases between. Germline V lookup: CDR1 MDHEN, CDR2 SYDVKM. CDR3 region: CASSSGAQGTQYF. The CDR3 bases are TGTGCCAGCAGTTCTGGGGCACAGGGGACCCAGTACTTC.

The chain couples TRBV27 to TRBJ2-7; D possibly corresponds to TRBD1 (6 bases). Trimming stripped 1 base from V and 1 base from J, with 14 bases between. The CDR3 has 16 residues. CDR1 and CDR2 from the germline V gene are MNHEY and SMNVEV (reference sequence). The CDR3, as DNA: TGTGCCAGCAGTTTATGGTACGGGACACGATCCTACGAGCAGTACTTC. It codes for CASSLWYGTRSYEQYF.

The chain combines TRBV18 with TRBJ2-7; 7 positions agree with TRBD2. The CDR3 length is 14 residues. From germline, CDR1 is KGHSH and CDR2 LQKENI. The V and J ends lost 2 bases and 0 bases, in that order; junction bases with no gene match: 1. The CDR3 reads CASSPAGDSYEQYF. DNA of the CDR3: TGTGCCAGCTCACCAGCGGGAGACTCCTACGAGCAGTACTTC.

The chain uses TRBV7-6 and TRBJ2-1, with TRBD2 matching 8 bases. This CDR3 has 16 amino acids. CDR1 and CDR2 (germline): SGHVS, FNYEAQ. Trimming removed 1 base from V and 8 bases from J; junction bases left unmatched: 10. The CDR3 DNA reads TGTGCCAGCAGCTTAGGGTGGTTAGCGGGAACCGATGAGCAGTTCTTC. Its protein product is CASSLGWLAGTDEQFF. The full variable domain, in which reference TRBV7-6 and TRBJ2-1 provide the parts outside the CDR3, is GAGVSQSPRYKVTKRGQDVALRCDPISGHVSLYWYRQALGQGPEFLTYFNYEAQQDKSGLPNDRFSAERPEGSISTLTIQRTEQRDSAMYRCASSLGWLAGTDEQFFGPGTRLTVL.

This clone was observed a handful of times. The chain recombines TRBV27 with TRBJ2-7, with TRBD2 identical over 7 bases. The CDR3 totals 14 residues. Germline V lookup: CDR1 MNHEY, CDR2 SMNVEV (reference sequence). Losses at the gene ends were 7 bases for V and 2 bases for J; bases not matched to a gene: 8. As DNA, the CDR3 is TGTGCCAGCACCCCAAAGGGACTACCCTACGAGCAGTACTTC. Its translation is CASTPKGLPYEQYF.

This clone was recorded only once. Written as DNA, the CDR3 is TGCAGCGCTGAGACGGGGGAGAGCTACGAGCAGTACTTC. Encoded protein: CSAETGESYEQYF. The J gene is TRBJ2-7, the V gene TRBV29-1; a weak D match, TRBD2 (6 bases). CDR3 size: 13 residues. The germline CDR1 and CDR2 sequences are SQVTM and ANQGSEA. Trimming left V 7 bases short and J 3 bases short, with 16 bases between.

Only a few counts were recorded for this clone. The V and J genes are TRBV7-3 and TRBJ1-1, with a weak D call TRBD1 (6 bases). Germline V CDR1 and CDR2: SGHTA, FQGTGA. The CDR3 runs to 13 residues. V lost 0 bases and J 5 bases, leaving 7 bases between the germline ends. The CDR3 protein is CASSLTGGTEAFF. The CDR3 DNA is TGTGCCAGCAGCTTAACAGGGGGAACTGAAGCTTTCTTT.

The chain uses TRBV5-6 and TRBJ1-2; TRBD1 might be the D (6 bases). V dropped 0 bases and J dropped 2 bases, with 11 bases sitting between them. CDR3 length: 15 amino acids. Germline V CDR1 and CDR2: SGHDT, YYEEEE. The CDR3 sequence is CASSLVGTPNYGYTF. The DNA of the CDR3 is TGTGCCAGCAGCTTGGTAGGGACACCAAACTATGGCTACACCTTC.

The chain recombines TRBV27 with TRBJ1-5, with TRBD1 identical over 10 bases. The CDR3 spans 14 residues. Per germline, CDR1 MNHEY and CDR2 SMNVEV (reference sequence). The V segment lost 5 bases and the J segment 5 bases; nucleotides outside the gene matches: 3. In DNA form, the CDR3 reads TGTGCCAGCAGTCCCGGACAGGGGGATCAGCCCCAGCATTTT. It specifies CASSPGQGDQPQHF.

The chain is built from TRBV7-9 and TRBJ2-1; 11 positions agree with TRBD2. The trim removed 5 bases at V and 1 base at J, leaving 10 bases unmatched. Germline assignment: CDR1 SEHNR and CDR2 FQNEAQ (reference sequence). CDR3 size: 18 residues. The CDR3 region is CASSPGLADLGSYNEQFF. The CDR3, as DNA: TGTGCCAGCAGCCCGGGACTAGCGGACCTGGGGTCCTACAATGAGCAGTTCTTC.

The V and J genes are TRBV6-1 and TRBJ2-1; 9 bases line up with TRBD2. The V gene's germline CDR1 is MNHNS and CDR2 SASEGT. This CDR3 spans 15 amino acids. Germline trimming cut 6 bases from V and 5 bases from J; bases unmatched to any gene: 8. The CDR3 coding sequence is TGTGCCAGCAGCCATAGCGGGAGCGGCAACAATGAGCAGTTCTTC. Translated, it gives CASSHSGSGNNEQFF.

In DNA, the CDR3 is TGTGCCATTCAAACAGGGATGAGGGGCAATCAGCCCCAGCATTTT. This sequence encodes CAIQTGMRGNQPQHF. The gene calls are TRBV28 and TRBJ1-5; D might be TRBD1 (6 bases). Trimming took off 10 bases at V and 2 bases at J, with 18 bases between the two ends. Germline values: CDR1 MDHEN, CDR2 SYDVKM. This CDR3 is 15 amino acids long.

This clone appeared a single time. V gene TRBV5-1 combines with J gene TRBJ2-2, with D perhaps TRBD2 (6 bases). The CDR3 consists of 19 residues. The germline CDR1 and CDR2 sequences are SGHRS and YFSETQ. V was shortened by 0 bases and J by 1 base, with 19 bases between the two germline ends. For the CDR3, the DNA is TGCGCCAGCAGCTTGGGAGGTGTTAGCGGTTTCTTGAACACCGGGGAGCTGTTTTTT. It encodes CASSLGGVSGFLNTGELFF.

V gene TRBV9 combines with J gene TRBJ2-1; 8 nucleotides line up with TRBD1. The CDR3 length is 16 residues. CDR1 SGDLS and CDR2 YYNGEE come from the germline V gene. Trimming removed 4 bases from V and 4 bases from J; junction bases left unmatched: 10. The CDR3: CASSPPAGGEYNEQFF. As DNA, the CDR3 is TGTGCCAGCAGCCCCCCTGCAGGGGGCGAATACAATGAGCAGTTCTTC.

The chain joins TRBV4-3 to TRBJ2-7, with TRBD2 as a possible D gene (5 bases). Germline values: CDR1 LGHNA, CDR2 YSLEER. The V gene lost 4 bases and the J gene lost 3 bases, with 7 bases spanning the gap. CDR3 length: 12 amino acids. The CDR3 here is CASSPDYYEQYF. The CDR3 region has the DNA TGCGCCAGCAGCCCTGACTACTACGAGCAGTACTTC.

This sequence joins TRBV10-1 and TRBJ2-2; no definite D call. The CDR3 length is 13 residues. V lost 0 bases and J 6 bases, leaving 5 bases between the germline ends. From germline, CDR1 is WNHNN and CDR2 SYGVQD (reference sequence). CDR3 protein: CASSESPSGELFF. The CDR3 coding sequence is TGCGCCAGCAGTGAGTCCCCATCCGGGGAGCTGTTTTTT.

The chain carries TRBV13 and TRBJ2-1; TRBD2 agrees at 7 bases. Germline CDR1 and CDR2: PRHDT and FYEKMQ (reference sequence). Germline trimming cut 5 bases from V and 1 base from J; bases unmatched to any gene: 17. The CDR3 has 19 amino acids. CDR3 in amino acids: CASSRRGSRASGSYNEQFF. In nucleotides, the CDR3 is TGTGCCAGCAGCCGACGGGGTTCCCGGGCTAGCGGATCCTACAATGAGCAGTTCTTC. The entire variable domain, with the rest obtained from reference TRBV13 and TRBJ2-1, is as follows: AAGVIQSPRHLIKEKRETATLKCYPIPRHDTVYWYQQGPGQDPQFLISFYEKMQSDKGSIPDRFSAQQFSDYHSELNMSSLELGDSALYFCASSRRGSRASGSYNEQFFGPGTRLTVL.

For the CDR3, the DNA is TGTGCCAGCAGCCAAGATGAAGGGACTGGGAATCAGCCCCAGCATTTT. It translates to CASSQDEGTGNQPQHF. This rearrangement joins TRBV4-2 to TRBJ1-5, with D possibly being TRBD1 (5 bases). Per germline, CDR1 LGHNA and CDR2 YNFKEQ. Trimming pared 0 bases from V and 4 bases from J, leaving 13 bases between. The CDR3 totals 16 residues.

The V call is TRBV11-2, the J call TRBJ2-5, with 8 bases matching TRBD2. The CDR3 contains 15 residues. With V trimmed by 8 bases and J by 1 base, 9 bases remained unmatched. Germline loops: CDR1 SGHAT, CDR2 FQNNGV. In DNA form, the CDR3 reads TGTGCCAGCTCCCCGGGGCTAGCGGGCCAAGAGACCCAGTACTTC. Translated, it gives CASSPGLAGQETQYF. The full variable domain, in which reference TRBV11-2 and TRBJ2-5 provide the parts outside the CDR3, is EAGVAQSPRYKIIEKRQSVAFWCNPISGHATLYWYQQILGQGPKLLIQFQNNGVVDDSQLPKDRFSAERLKGVDSTLKIQPAKLEDSAVYLCASSPGLAGQETQYFGPGTRLLVL.

In nucleotides, the CDR3 is TGTGCCAGCAGCTTACCCGGGAGGGGGTCCGAGGAGACCCAGTACTTC. Its protein is CASSLPGRGSEETQYF. V and J are TRBV11-3 and TRBJ2-5, with 8 bases fitting TRBD2. The germline V gene has CDR1 SGHNT and CDR2 YENEEA. The CDR3 runs 16 residues. The J segment lost 5 bases and the V segment lost 2 bases, leaving 10 bases of the junction unmatched.

Only a few counts were recorded for this clone. The chain employs TRBV11-2 and TRBJ2-7; no reliable D call. The V and J ends lost 5 bases and 7 bases respectively, with 9 bases between them. CDR3 length: 11 residues. In germline, CDR1 is SGHAT, CDR2 FQNNGV. In DNA form, the CDR3 reads TGTGCCAGCAGCCCCTCCTTGGAGCAGTACTTC. Protein: CASSPSLEQYF.

This clone was seen a single time. V and J are TRBV5-1 and TRBJ2-7, with D perhaps TRBD2 (5 bases). The CDR3 sequence is 14 residues long. Germline V gene data show CDR1 as SGHRS and CDR2 as YFSETQ. Trimming removed 0 bases from V and 0 bases from J, with 7 bases in between. The CDR3 spells CASSLGGISYEQYF. CDR3 nucleotides: TGCGCCAGCAGCTTGGGAGGGATCTCCTACGAGCAGTACTTC. Drawing the rest from reference TRBV5-1 and TRBJ2-7, the complete variable domain is KAGVTQTPRYLIKTRGQQVTLSCSPISGHRSVSWYQQTPGQGLQFLFEYFSETQRNKGNFPGRFSGRQFSNSRSEMNVSTLELGDSALYLCASSLGGISYEQYFGPGTRLTVT.